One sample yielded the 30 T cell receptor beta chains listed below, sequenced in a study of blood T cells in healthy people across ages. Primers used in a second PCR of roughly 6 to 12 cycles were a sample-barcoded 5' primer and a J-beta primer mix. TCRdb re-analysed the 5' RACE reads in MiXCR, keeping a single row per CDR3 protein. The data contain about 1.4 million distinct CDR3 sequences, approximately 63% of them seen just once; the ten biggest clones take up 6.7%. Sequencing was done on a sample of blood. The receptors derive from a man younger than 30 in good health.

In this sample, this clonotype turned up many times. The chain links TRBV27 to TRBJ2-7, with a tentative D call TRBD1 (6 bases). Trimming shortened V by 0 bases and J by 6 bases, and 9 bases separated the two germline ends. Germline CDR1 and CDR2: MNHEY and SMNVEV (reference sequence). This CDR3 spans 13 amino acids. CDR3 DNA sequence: TGTGCCAGCAGTTTATCGAGAGGGGGCGAGCAGTACTTC. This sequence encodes CASSLSRGGEQYF.

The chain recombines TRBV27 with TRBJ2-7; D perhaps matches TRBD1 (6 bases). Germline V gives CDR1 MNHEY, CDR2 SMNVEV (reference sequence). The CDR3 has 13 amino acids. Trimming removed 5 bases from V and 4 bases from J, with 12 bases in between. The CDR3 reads CASSKGTPYEQYF. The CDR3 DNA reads TGTGCCAGCAGTAAAGGGACACCGTACGAGCAGTACTTC.

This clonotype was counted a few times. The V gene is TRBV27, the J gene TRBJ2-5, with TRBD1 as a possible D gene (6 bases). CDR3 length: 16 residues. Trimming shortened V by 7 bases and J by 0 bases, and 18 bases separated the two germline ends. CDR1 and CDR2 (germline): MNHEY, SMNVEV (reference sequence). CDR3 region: CASKTLPGTHQETQYF. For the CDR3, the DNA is TGTGCCAGCAAAACTTTACCCGGGACACACCAAGAGACCCAGTACTTC.

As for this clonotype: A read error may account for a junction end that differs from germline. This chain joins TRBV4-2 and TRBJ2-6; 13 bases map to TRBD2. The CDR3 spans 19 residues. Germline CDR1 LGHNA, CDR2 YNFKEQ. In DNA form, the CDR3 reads TGTGCCAGCAGCCAACCTACTAGCGGGAGGGACCCTGGGGCCGACGTCCTGACTTTC. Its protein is CASSQPTSGRDPGADVLTF.

In DNA form, the CDR3 reads TGTGCCAGCAGCTTAGGCCTCCGGGGCGATGAGCAGTTCTTC. Its translation: CASSLGLRGDEQFF. This chain joins TRBV7-9 and TRBJ2-1, with D perhaps given as TRBD1 or TRBD2 (5 bases each). Germline loops: CDR1 SEHNR, CDR2 FQNEAQ (reference sequence). CDR3 size: 14 residues. V gave up 1 base and J gave up 8 bases, with 12 bases separating them.

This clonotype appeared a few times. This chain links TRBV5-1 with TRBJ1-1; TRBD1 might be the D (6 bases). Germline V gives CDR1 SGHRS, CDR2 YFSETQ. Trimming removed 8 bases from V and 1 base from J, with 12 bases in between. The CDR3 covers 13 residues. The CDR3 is CASNREANTEAFF. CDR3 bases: TGCGCCAGTAACAGGGAGGCGAACACTGAAGCTTTCTTT.

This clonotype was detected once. As DNA, the CDR3 is TGTGCCAGCAGCCATCGGGTCAGAAGAGAGACCCAGTACTTC. This encodes CASSHRVRRETQYF. The J gene is TRBJ2-5, the V gene TRBV28; D is ambiguous. CDR1 is MDHEN and CDR2 is SYDVKM in the germline V gene. The CDR3 extends over 14 amino acids. The V end lost 6 bases, the J end lost 4 bases, and 15 bases lay between the germline ends.

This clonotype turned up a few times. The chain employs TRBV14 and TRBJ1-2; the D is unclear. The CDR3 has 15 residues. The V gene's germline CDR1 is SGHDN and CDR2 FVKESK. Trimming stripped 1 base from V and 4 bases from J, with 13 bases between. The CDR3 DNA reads TGTGCCAGCAGCCAAGTGGGCGGACTAGGCTATGGCTACACCTTC. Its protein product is CASSQVGGLGYGYTF. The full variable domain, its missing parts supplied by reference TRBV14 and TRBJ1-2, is EAGVTQFPSHSVIEKGQTVTLRCDPISGHDNLYWYRRVMGKEIKFLLHFVKESKQDESGMPNNRFLAERTGGTYSTLKVQPAELEDSGVYFCASSQVGGLGYGYTFGSGTRLTVV.

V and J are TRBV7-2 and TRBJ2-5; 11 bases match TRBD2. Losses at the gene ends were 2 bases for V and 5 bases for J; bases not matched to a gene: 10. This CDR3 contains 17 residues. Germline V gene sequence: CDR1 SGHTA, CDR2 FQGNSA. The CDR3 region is CASSLRGVSGRGETQYF. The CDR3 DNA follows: TGTGCCAGCAGCTTACGGGGAGTTAGCGGGAGGGGGGAGACCCAGTACTTC.

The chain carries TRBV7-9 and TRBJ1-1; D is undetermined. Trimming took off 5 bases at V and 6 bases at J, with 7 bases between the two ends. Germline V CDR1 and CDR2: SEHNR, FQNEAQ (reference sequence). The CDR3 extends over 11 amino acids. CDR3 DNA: TGTGCCAGCAGCCTACTCCCTGAAGCTTTCTTT. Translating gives CASSLLPEAFF.

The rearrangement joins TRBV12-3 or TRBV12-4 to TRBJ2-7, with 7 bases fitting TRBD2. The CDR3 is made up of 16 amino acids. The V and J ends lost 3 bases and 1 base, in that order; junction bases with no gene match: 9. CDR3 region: CASSFILGGSSYEQYF. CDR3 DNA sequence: TGTGCCAGCAGTTTTATACTGGGGGGGAGTTCCTACGAGCAGTACTTC.

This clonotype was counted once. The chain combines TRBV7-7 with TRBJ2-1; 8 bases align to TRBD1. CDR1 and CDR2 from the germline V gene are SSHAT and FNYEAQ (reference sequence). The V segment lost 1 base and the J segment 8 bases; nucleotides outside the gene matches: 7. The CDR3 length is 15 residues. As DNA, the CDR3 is TGTGCCAGCAGCTTAGAGGGGACAGGAGTCCATGAGCAGTTCTTC. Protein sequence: CASSLEGTGVHEQFF.

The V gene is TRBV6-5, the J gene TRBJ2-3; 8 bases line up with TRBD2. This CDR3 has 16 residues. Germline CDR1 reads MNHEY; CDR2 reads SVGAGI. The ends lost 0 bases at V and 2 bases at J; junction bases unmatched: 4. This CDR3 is CASSYSTSATTDTQYF. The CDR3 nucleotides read TGTGCCAGCAGTTACTCGACTAGCGCAACCACAGATACGCAGTATTTT.

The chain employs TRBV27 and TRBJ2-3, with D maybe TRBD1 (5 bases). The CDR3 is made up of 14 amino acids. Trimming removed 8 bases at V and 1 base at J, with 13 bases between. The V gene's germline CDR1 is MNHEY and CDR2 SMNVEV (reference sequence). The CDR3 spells CASSTLGGTDTQYF. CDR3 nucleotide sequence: TGTGCCAGCTCTACTCTAGGGGGCACAGATACGCAGTATTTT.

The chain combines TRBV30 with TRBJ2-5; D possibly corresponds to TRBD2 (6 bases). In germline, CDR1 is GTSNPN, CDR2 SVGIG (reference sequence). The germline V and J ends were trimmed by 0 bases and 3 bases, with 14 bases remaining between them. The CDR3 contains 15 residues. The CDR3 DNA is TGTGCCTGGAGTGTAGTCCCCGGGAGAGAAGAGACCCAGTACTTC. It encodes CAWSVVPGREETQYF. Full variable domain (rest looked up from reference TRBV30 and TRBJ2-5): SQTIHQWPATLVQPVGSPLSLECTVEGTSNPNLYWYRQAAGRGLQLLFYSVGIGQISSEVPQNLSASRPQDRQFILSSKKLLLSDSGFYLCAWSVVPGREETQYFGPGTRLLVL.

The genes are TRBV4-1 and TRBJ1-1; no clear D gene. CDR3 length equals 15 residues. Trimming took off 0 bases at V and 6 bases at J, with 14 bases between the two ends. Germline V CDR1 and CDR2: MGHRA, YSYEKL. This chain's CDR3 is CASSQDRAGASEAFF. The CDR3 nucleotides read TGCGCCAGCAGCCAAGATAGGGCGGGAGCGTCTGAAGCTTTCTTT.

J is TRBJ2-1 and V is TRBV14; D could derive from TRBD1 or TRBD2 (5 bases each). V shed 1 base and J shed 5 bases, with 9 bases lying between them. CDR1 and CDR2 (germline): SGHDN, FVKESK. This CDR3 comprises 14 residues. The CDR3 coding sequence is TGTGCCAGCAGCCAAGGGCAGGGACACAATGAGCAGTTCTTC. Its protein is CASSQGQGHNEQFF. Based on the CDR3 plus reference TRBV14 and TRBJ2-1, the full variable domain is EAGVTQFPSHSVIEKGQTVTLRCDPISGHDNLYWYRRVMGKEIKFLLHFVKESKQDESGMPNNRFLAERTGGTYSTLKVQPAELEDSGVYFCASSQGQGHNEQFFGPGTRLTVL.

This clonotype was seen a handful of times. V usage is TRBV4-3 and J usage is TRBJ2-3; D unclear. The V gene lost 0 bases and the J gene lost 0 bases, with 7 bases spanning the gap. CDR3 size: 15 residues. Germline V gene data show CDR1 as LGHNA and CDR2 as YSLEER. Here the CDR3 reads CASSQEYGSTDTQYF. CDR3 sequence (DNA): TGCGCCAGCAGCCAAGAATACGGCAGCACAGATACGCAGTATTTT.

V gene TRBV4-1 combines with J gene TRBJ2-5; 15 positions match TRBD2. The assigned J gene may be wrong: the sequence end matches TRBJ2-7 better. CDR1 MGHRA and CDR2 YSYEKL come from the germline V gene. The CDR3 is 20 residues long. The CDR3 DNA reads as TGCGCCAGCAGCCAAGATACAGGGGGGACTAGCGGGGGGCTATTGTACGAGCAGTACTTC. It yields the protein CASSQDTGGTSGGLLYEQYF.

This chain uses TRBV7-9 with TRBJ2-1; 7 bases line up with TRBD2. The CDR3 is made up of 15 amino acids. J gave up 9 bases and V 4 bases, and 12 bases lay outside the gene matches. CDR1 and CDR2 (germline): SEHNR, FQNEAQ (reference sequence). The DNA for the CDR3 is TGTGCCAGCAGCTCGACTAGCATCGAATTGAGTGAGCAGTTCTTC. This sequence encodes CASSSTSIELSEQFF.

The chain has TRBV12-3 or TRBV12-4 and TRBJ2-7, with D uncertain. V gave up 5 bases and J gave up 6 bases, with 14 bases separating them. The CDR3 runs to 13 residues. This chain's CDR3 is CASSLQDAPEQYF. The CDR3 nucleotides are TGTGCCAGCAGTCTCCAGGACGCTCCCGAGCAGTACTTC.

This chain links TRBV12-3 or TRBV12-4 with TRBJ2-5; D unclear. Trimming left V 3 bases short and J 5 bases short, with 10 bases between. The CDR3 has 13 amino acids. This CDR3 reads CASSFVPPETQYF. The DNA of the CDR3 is TGTGCCAGCAGTTTTGTGCCCCCGGAGACCCAGTACTTC.

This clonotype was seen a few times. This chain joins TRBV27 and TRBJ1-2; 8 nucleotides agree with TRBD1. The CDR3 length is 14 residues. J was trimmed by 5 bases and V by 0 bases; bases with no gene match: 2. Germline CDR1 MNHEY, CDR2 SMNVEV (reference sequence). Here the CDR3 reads CASSLSGQAYGYTF. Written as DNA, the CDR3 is TGTGCCAGCAGTTTATCGGGACAGGCTTATGGCTACACCTTC.

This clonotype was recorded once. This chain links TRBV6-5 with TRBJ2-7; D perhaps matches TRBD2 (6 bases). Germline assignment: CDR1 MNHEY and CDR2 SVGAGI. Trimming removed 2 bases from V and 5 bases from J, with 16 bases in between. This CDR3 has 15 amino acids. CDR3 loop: CASSYGRGKQDEQYF. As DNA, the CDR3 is TGTGCCAGCAGTTACGGTCGGGGGAAACAGGACGAGCAGTACTTC.

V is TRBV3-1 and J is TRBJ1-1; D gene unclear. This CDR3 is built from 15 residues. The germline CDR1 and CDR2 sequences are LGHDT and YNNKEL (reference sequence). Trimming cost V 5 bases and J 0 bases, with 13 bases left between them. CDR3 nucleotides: TGTGCCAGCAGCGGAACCGAGTACATGAACACTGAAGCTTTCTTT. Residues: CASSGTEYMNTEAFF.

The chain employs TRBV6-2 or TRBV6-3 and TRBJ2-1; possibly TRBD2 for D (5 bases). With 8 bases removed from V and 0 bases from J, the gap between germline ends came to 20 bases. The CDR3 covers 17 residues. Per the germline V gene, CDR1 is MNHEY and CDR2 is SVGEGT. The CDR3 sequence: CASSRAGIASSYNEQFF. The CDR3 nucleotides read TGTGCCAGCTCTAGGGCGGGTATAGCATCCTCCTACAATGAGCAGTTCTTC.

The CDR3: CASSLGGQGRWSGYTF. CDR3 DNA sequence: TGTGCCAGCAGCTTAGGGGGACAGGGAAGGTGGAGCGGCTACACCTTC. V gene TRBV7-2 combines with J gene TRBJ1-2, with 9 bases aligning to TRBD1. The CDR3 extends over 16 amino acids. V trimming: 1 base; J trimming: 8 bases; junction bases outside the gene matches: 11. The germline CDR1 and CDR2 sequences are SGHTA and FQGNSA.

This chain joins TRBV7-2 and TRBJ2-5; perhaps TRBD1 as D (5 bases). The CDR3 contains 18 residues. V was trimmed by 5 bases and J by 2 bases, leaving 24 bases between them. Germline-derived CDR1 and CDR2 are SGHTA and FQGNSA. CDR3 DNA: TGTGCCAGCAGCCGGGTTCGCTTGGGTTCCGACAGTCAAGAGACCCAGTACTTC. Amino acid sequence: CASSRVRLGSDSQETQYF.

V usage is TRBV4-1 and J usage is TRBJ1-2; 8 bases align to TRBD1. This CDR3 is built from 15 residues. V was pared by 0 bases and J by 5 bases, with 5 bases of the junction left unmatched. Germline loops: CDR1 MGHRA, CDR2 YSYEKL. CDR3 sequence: CASSQEGQATYGYTF. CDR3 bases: TGCGCCAGCAGCCAAGAGGGACAGGCAACTTATGGCTACACCTTC.

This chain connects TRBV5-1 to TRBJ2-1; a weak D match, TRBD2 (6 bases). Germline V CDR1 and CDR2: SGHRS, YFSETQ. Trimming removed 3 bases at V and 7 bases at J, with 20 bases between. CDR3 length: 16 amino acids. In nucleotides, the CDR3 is TGCGCCAGCAGCTCCCGTGGGAGCGGGTATAAGAATGAGCAGTTCTTC. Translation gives CASSSRGSGYKNEQFF.